Each of the 30 T cell receptor beta chains below was sequenced from the same sample in a study of beta chain features in type 1 diabetes. Study outcomes and limitations: TCRB CDR3s from Type 1 diabetes patients were moderately but significantly shorter in all four CD4+ subsets.

Expressed TCRB transcripts were sequenced because the entire RNA isolate underwent reverse transcription. Repertoires were generated with immunoSEQ multiplex PCR, while TCRdb's copy carries only in-frame clones and drops some. This sample has around 600,000 clones; roughly an eighth occur once, and the top ten carry roughly 0.11%. Antigens of these TCRs are unknown. Sequencing was carried out using naive CD4+ T cells from blood. The receptors here all came from a man aged 25 to 40 with type 1 diabetes.

This clone was detected only a few times. This rearrangement joins TRBV4-2 to TRBJ2-1; 10 bases line up with TRBD1. Trimming took 4 bases from V and 2 from J; bases not matched to a gene: 5. The CDR3 spans 16 residues. Germline V gene lookup returns CDR1 LGHNA and CDR2 YNFKEQ. Here the CDR3 reads CASSRPGQGTYNEQFF. The CDR3 DNA reads as TGTGCCAGCAGCCGACCGGGACAGGGGACCTACAATGAGCAGTTCTTC.

The chain employs TRBV6-1 and TRBJ2-4; TRBD2 matches 8 bases. The CDR3 extends over 16 amino acids. The V segment lost 2 bases and the J segment 0 bases; nucleotides outside the gene matches: 3. CDR1 and CDR2 (germline): MNHNS, SASEGT. The CDR3 nucleotides read TGTGCCAGCAGTGAACTAGCGGGTCTAGCCAAAAACATTCAGTACTTC. Translating gives CASSELAGLAKNIQYF.

In this sample, this clone turned up many times. J is TRBJ1-1 and V is TRBV7-9; weak D call: TRBD1 (5 bases). CDR1 SEHNR and CDR2 FQNEAQ come from the germline V gene (reference sequence). V gave up 1 base and J gave up 1 base, with 7 bases separating them. There are 14 residues in the CDR3. The CDR3 bases are TGTGCCAGCAGCTTAGTCACAGGGAACACTGAAGCTTTCTTT. Translation gives CASSLVTGNTEAFF.

V usage is TRBV30 and J usage is TRBJ2-7; a possible D gene is TRBD1 (5 bases). Trimming shortened V by 1 base and J by 8 bases, and 9 bases separated the two germline ends. Germline CDR1 reads GTSNPN; CDR2 reads SVGIG (reference sequence). This CDR3 contains 11 residues. The CDR3 here is CAWSAREKQYF. The CDR3 DNA follows: TGTGCCTGGAGTGCCAGGGAAAAGCAGTACTTC. The entire variable domain, with the rest obtained from reference TRBV30 and TRBJ2-7, is as follows: SQTIHQWPATLVQPVGSPLSLECTVEGTSNPNLYWYRQAAGRGLQLLFYSVGIGQISSEVPQNLSASRPQDRQFILSSKKLLLSDSGFYLCAWSAREKQYFGPGTRLTVT.

This clone has more than one count but fewer than ten. The J gene is TRBJ1-5, the V gene TRBV30; D gene unclear. Germline values: CDR1 GTSNPN, CDR2 SVGIG (reference sequence). CDR3 size: 14 residues. V was cut by 1 base and J by 2 bases, with 9 bases left in between. This CDR3 reads CAWSADVRNQPQHF. The CDR3 DNA reads TGTGCCTGGAGTGCGGACGTCCGCAATCAGCCCCAGCATTTT.

This clone has just a few counts. J is TRBJ2-3 and V is TRBV11-2; possibly TRBD2 for D (7 bases). The CDR3 runs 14 residues. From germline, CDR1 is SGHAT and CDR2 FQNNGV. V was pared by 5 bases and J by 6 bases, with 15 bases between. CDR3 DNA: TGTGCCAGCAGCCCGATCCGGGGGGCGGATACGCAGTATTTT. As protein: CASSPIRGADTQYF.

The V call is TRBV28, the J call TRBJ2-3; maybe TRBD1 (5 bases). This CDR3 is built from 14 residues. The germline V gene encodes CDR1 MDHEN and CDR2 SYDVKM. V was clipped by 8 bases and J by 0 bases, with 12 bases between them. CDR3: CASGAATSTDTQYF. CDR3 in DNA: TGTGCCAGCGGGGCAGCGACTAGCACAGATACGCAGTATTTT.

This rearrangement joins TRBV5-1 to TRBJ2-1, with 7 bases identical to TRBD1. Germline CDR1 reads SGHRS; CDR2 reads YFSETQ. V was pared by 5 bases and J by 7 bases, with 6 bases of the junction left unmatched. CDR3 size: 13 residues. The CDR3 DNA is TGCGCCAGCAGAAAGGGGGCCAGGAATGAGCAGTTCTTC. Amino acid sequence: CASRKGARNEQFF.

This clone has just a few counts. This rearrangement joins TRBV6-1 to TRBJ1-5; D not certain. The V end lost 6 bases, the J end lost 0 bases, and 12 bases lay between the germline ends. The germline CDR1 and CDR2 sequences are MNHNS and SASEGT. The CDR3 is 15 residues long. CDR3 sequence: CASSLRLNSNQPQHF. The DNA of the CDR3 is TGTGCCAGCAGCCTACGACTCAATAGCAATCAGCCCCAGCATTTT.

This clone turned up a few times. The gene calls are TRBV29-1 and TRBJ2-7; 8 bases line up with TRBD1. The germline CDR1 and CDR2 sequences are SQVTM and ANQGSEA. Trimming took 7 bases from V and 1 from J; bases not matched to a gene: 9. The CDR3 has 14 amino acids. Written as DNA, the CDR3 is TGCAGCGCCATGAGGGGACAGGCATCCTACGAGCAGTACTTC. It specifies CSAMRGQASYEQYF.

This clone was seen more than once but under ten times. In DNA, the CDR3 is TGTGCCAGTAGTGACAGGGCGAACACTGAAGCTTTCTTT. This gives the protein CASSDRANTEAFF. The chain recombines TRBV19 with TRBJ1-1, with 7 bases matching TRBD1. With 5 bases clipped from V and 1 base from J, the junction kept 1 base outside the gene matches. In germline, CDR1 is LNHDA, CDR2 SQIVND (reference sequence). The CDR3 is made up of 13 amino acids.

This clone appeared a few times. V is TRBV5-1 and J is TRBJ2-2; D is ambiguous. The CDR3 covers 12 residues. V shed 3 bases and J shed 4 bases, with 4 bases lying between them. Germline loops: CDR1 SGHRS, CDR2 YFSETQ. In nucleotides, the CDR3 is TGCGCCAGCAGCTCCCCCACCGGGGAGCTGTTTTTT. Translating gives CASSSPTGELFF. The variable domain in full, completed from reference TRBV5-1 and TRBJ2-2, reads KAGVTQTPRYLIKTRGQQVTLSCSPISGHRSVSWYQQTPGQGLQFLFEYFSETQRNKGNFPGRFSGRQFSNSRSEMNVSTLELGDSALYLCASSSPTGELFFGEGSRLTVL.

This clone was seen more than once but under ten times. This chain joins TRBV9 and TRBJ1-1; no firm D call. The CDR3 runs 18 residues. CDR1 SGDLS and CDR2 YYNGEE come from the germline V gene. Between the trimmed V and J ends, which lost 3 bases and 1 base, there was a span of 22 bases. The CDR3 spells CASSAPSSKYSENTEAFF. The CDR3 DNA sequence: TGTGCCAGCAGCGCCCCCTCCTCAAAGTATTCGGAGAACACTGAAGCTTTCTTT.

This rearrangement joins TRBV19 to TRBJ2-1, with 7 bases fitting TRBD1. CDR1 and CDR2 from the germline V gene are LNHDA and SQIVND (reference sequence). This CDR3 spans 14 amino acids. The trim removed 3 bases at V and 9 bases at J, leaving 8 bases unmatched. The CDR3 bases are TGTGCCAGTAGTATGGGACAGCTAAACGGTGAGCAGTTCTTC. Translating it yields CASSMGQLNGEQFF. The full variable domain, rest sourced from reference TRBV19 and TRBJ2-1, is DGGITQSPKYLFRKEGQNVTLSCEQNLNHDAMYWYRQDPGQGLRLIYYSQIVNDFQKGDIAEGYSVSREKKESFPLTVTSAQKNPTAFYLCASSMGQLNGEQFFGPGTRLTVL.

V usage is TRBV7-2 and J usage is TRBJ2-7; D possibly corresponds to TRBD1 (6 bases). V lost 5 bases, J lost 0 bases, and 11 bases lay in between. The CDR3 spans 14 residues. CDR1 is SGHTA and CDR2 is FQGNSA in the germline V gene. CDR3 in amino acids: CASSLRTASYEQYF. The CDR3 DNA sequence: TGTGCCAGCAGCCTCCGGACAGCCTCCTACGAGCAGTACTTC.

The V gene is TRBV18, the J gene TRBJ2-5; D gene uncertain. The J call may be incorrect, as the DNA end agrees better with TRBJ2-7. The CDR3 contains 12 residues. Germline V gives CDR1 KGHSH, CDR2 LQKENI. The CDR3 DNA reads as TGTGCCAGCTCACCTGCCACCGCCGAGCAGTACTTC. Amino acids: CASSPATAEQYF.

This clone appeared a few times. CDR3: CASSLIPGDYGYTF. The CDR3 nucleotides are TGTGCCAGCAGCTTAATTCCAGGCGACTATGGCTACACCTTC. The chain has TRBV7-3 and TRBJ1-2; D gene ambiguous. The V and J ends lost 1 base and 3 bases respectively, with 9 bases between them. The CDR3 spans 14 residues. The germline V gene has CDR1 SGHTA and CDR2 FQGTGA.

The chain couples TRBV6-6 to TRBJ2-7; 7 bases are a match to TRBD1. The CDR3 extends over 16 amino acids. Germline V gene lookup returns CDR1 MNHNY and CDR2 SVGAGI (reference sequence). V lost 0 bases, J lost 1 base, and 6 bases stayed unmatched. The CDR3: CASSYSSSDRSYEQYF. The CDR3, as DNA: TGTGCCAGCAGTTACTCCTCGTCGGACAGGTCCTACGAGCAGTACTTC.

This chain connects TRBV30 to TRBJ1-4; D unresolved. Trimming took off 2 bases at V and 0 bases at J, with 1 base between the two ends. Germline V gene sequence: CDR1 GTSNPN, CDR2 SVGIG (reference sequence). The CDR3 totals 12 residues. CDR3 in amino acids: CAWSSTNEKLFF. The DNA of the CDR3 is TGTGCCTGGAGTTCAACTAATGAAAAACTGTTTTTT.

The chain carries TRBV7-2 and TRBJ2-2; D is unclear. V gave up 0 bases and J gave up 6 bases, with 8 bases separating them. Germline CDR1 SGHTA, CDR2 FQGNSA. This CDR3 spans 14 amino acids. The CDR3 nucleotides read TGTGCCAGCAGCTTAGCGGTAGGAGCCGGGGAGCTGTTTTTT. It yields the protein CASSLAVGAGELFF.

The chain joins TRBV4-2 to TRBJ1-6, with a possible D match to TRBD1 (5 bases). This CDR3 has 16 residues. The germline gives CDR1 LGHNA, CDR2 YNFKEQ. Deletions cut 4 bases from V and 10 bases from J, with 20 bases between. CDR3 residues: CASSPSGGEIGSPLHF. The DNA for the CDR3 is TGTGCCAGCAGCCCGTCCGGGGGGGAGATTGGATCACCCCTCCACTTT.

This clone was counted a few times. The chain couples TRBV6-1 to TRBJ2-5; maybe TRBD2 (6 bases). Germline lookup yields CDR1 MNHNS and CDR2 SASEGT. The V and J ends lost 6 bases and 5 bases respectively, with 13 bases between them. The CDR3 runs 13 residues. The chain's CDR3 is CASRTGVAETQYF. As DNA, the CDR3 is TGTGCCAGCAGGACGGGAGTTGCGGAGACCCAGTACTTC.

This clone was seen only a few times. The CDR3 is CASSSYPSGLEANEQFF. DNA for the CDR3: TGTGCCAGCAGCTCTTACCCTTCGGGACTAGAGGCCAATGAGCAGTTCTTC. The genes are TRBV7-2 and TRBJ2-1; TRBD2 agrees at 8 bases. V lost 4 bases, J lost 6 bases, and 14 bases stayed unmatched. The CDR3 covers 17 residues. Germline V lookup: CDR1 SGHTA, CDR2 FQGNSA.

The gene calls are TRBV29-1 and TRBJ2-5; 8 bases line up with TRBD1. Germline V gene data show CDR1 as SQVTM and CDR2 as ANQGSEA. The V segment lost 2 bases and the J segment 5 bases; nucleotides outside the gene matches: 13. This CDR3 has 16 residues. This chain's CDR3 is CSVEQRGQAPSETQYF. The CDR3, as DNA: TGCAGCGTTGAACAACGGGGACAGGCCCCCAGTGAGACCCAGTACTTC.

This clone has only one observation. The V and J genes are TRBV9 and TRBJ2-2, with a tentative D call TRBD2 (5 bases). The germline V gene encodes CDR1 SGDLS and CDR2 YYNGEE. CDR3 length equals 16 residues. V was trimmed by 0 bases and J by 5 bases, leaving 14 bases between them. The CDR3 is CASSVASLGATGELFF. The CDR3 DNA sequence: TGTGCCAGCAGCGTAGCCTCTCTGGGAGCGACCGGGGAGCTGTTTTTT.

This sequence joins TRBV10-3 and TRBJ2-3, with no clear D. This CDR3 has 11 residues. Germline V CDR1 and CDR2: ENHRY, SYGVKD. Trimming took off 8 bases at V and 3 bases at J, with 6 bases between the two ends. CDR3 residues: CAIGNTDTQYF. In DNA form, the CDR3 reads TGTGCCATCGGGAATACAGATACGCAGTATTTT.

This clone turned up a few times. The chain combines TRBV19 with TRBJ1-6, with D unresolved. The V gene lost 5 bases and the J gene lost 10 bases, with 15 bases spanning the gap. The germline V gene encodes CDR1 LNHDA and CDR2 SQIVND (reference sequence). There are 14 residues in the CDR3. This CDR3 reads CASSAGGSGSPLHF. The CDR3 coding sequence is TGTGCCAGTAGTGCCGGCGGGTCAGGATCACCCCTCCACTTT. The full variable domain, its missing parts supplied by reference TRBV19 and TRBJ1-6, is DGGITQSPKYLFRKEGQNVTLSCEQNLNHDAMYWYRQDPGQGLRLIYYSQIVNDFQKGDIAEGYSVSREKKESFPLTVTSAQKNPTAFYLCASSAGGSGSPLHFGNGTRLTVT.

This clone was counted a few times. The V call is TRBV5-1, the J call TRBJ2-5, with 12 bases matching TRBD1. Looked up from germline, CDR1 is SGHRS and CDR2 is YFSETQ. Losses at the gene ends were 4 bases for V and 4 bases for J; bases not matched to a gene: 5. The CDR3 loop spans 15 amino acids. DNA for the CDR3: TGCGCCAGCAGCACGGGACAGGGGGCGTCAGAGACCCAGTACTTC. Amino acids: CASSTGQGASETQYF.

V usage is TRBV4-3 and J usage is TRBJ1-4; TRBD1 matches 12 bases. The CDR3 contains 17 residues. Germline V gene sequence: CDR1 LGHNA, CDR2 YSLEER. Trimming cost V 5 bases and J 7 bases; bases outside gene matches: 11. The CDR3 DNA is TGCGCCAGCAGCTACCGGGACAGGGGGCTGAGGACTGAAAAACTGTTTTTT. It specifies CASSYRDRGLRTEKLFF.

This chain connects TRBV6-4 to TRBJ2-3; 9 nucleotides align to TRBD1. The V and J ends lost 3 bases and 6 bases, in that order; junction bases with no gene match: 7. There are 15 residues in the CDR3. From germline, CDR1 is MRHNA and CDR2 SNTAGT. The CDR3 nucleotides are TGTGCCAGCAGTGAACAGGGACAGGGACCCGATACGCAGTATTTT. Amino acids: CASSEQGQGPDTQYF.